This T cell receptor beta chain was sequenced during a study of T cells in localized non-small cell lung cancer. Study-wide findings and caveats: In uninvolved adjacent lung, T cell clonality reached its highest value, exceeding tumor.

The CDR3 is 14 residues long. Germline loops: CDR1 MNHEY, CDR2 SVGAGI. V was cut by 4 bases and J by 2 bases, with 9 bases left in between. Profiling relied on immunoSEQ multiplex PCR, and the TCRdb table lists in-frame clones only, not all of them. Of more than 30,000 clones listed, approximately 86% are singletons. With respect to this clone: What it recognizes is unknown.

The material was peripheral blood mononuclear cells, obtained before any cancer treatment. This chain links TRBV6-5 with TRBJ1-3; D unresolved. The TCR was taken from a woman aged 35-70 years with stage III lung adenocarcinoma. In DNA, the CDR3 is TGTGCCAGCAGTTCCCCGACGGCTGGAAACACCATATATTTT. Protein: CASSSPTAGNTIYF.